Each of the 21 T cell receptor beta chains below was sequenced from the same sample in a study of blood T cell repertoires in COVID-19. TCRdb keeps only in-frame clones here, not all; method: immunoSEQ multiplex PCR. The sample lists over 250,000 clones, around 86% occurring once. Sequencing was done on a sample of PBMCs or T cells enriched from blood (not recorded which). These receptors all come from a woman between 18 and 29 years old who had recovered from COVID-19.

The J gene is TRBJ1-1, the V gene TRBV30; possible D gene TRBD1, 5 bases. The CDR3 spans 20 residues. Germline V lookup: CDR1 GTSNPN, CDR2 SVGIG (reference sequence). Trimming took 1 base from V and 1 from J, leaving 28 bases between them. CDR3 in amino acids: CAWSGGLLDLSLVENTEAFF. CDR3 bases: TGTGCCTGGAGTGGGGGACTTCTGGATTTGAGTCTCGTTGAGAACACTGAAGCTTTCTTT.

This sequence joins TRBV5-1 and TRBJ2-1, with D maybe TRBD2 (5 bases). The CDR3 loop spans 14 amino acids. V gave up 0 bases and J gave up 11 bases, with 15 bases separating them. Germline CDR1 reads SGHRS; CDR2 reads YFSETQ. The CDR3 spells CASSLVPRGSQQFF. The CDR3 nucleotides are TGCGCCAGCAGCTTGGTCCCACGCGGGTCCCAGCAGTTCTTC.

This clone was seen only a few times. V gene TRBV6-4 combines with J gene TRBJ2-3, with 10 bases aligning to TRBD1. Germline V CDR1 and CDR2: MRHNA, SNTAGT. The V segment lost 6 bases and the J segment 6 bases; nucleotides outside the gene matches: 9. This CDR3 contains 15 residues. The CDR3 DNA is TGTGCCAGCAGCCCGGGACAGGGGCCGACGGATACGCAGTATTTT. Protein: CASSPGQGPTDTQYF.

The chain links TRBV2 to TRBJ1-1, with D unresolved. The germline gives CDR1 SNHLY, CDR2 FYNNEI. V dropped 3 bases and J dropped 0 bases, with 5 bases sitting between them. This CDR3 comprises 13 residues. CDR3 in amino acids: CASSDRLNTEAFF. The CDR3 region has the DNA TGTGCCAGCAGTGACAGGTTGAACACTGAAGCTTTCTTT.

To note about this clone: This sample includes further DNA sequences coding for the same CDR3. The gene calls are TRBV5-5 and TRBJ2-5; D remains ambiguous. This CDR3 region has 14 residues. CDR1 SGHKS and CDR2 YYEKEE come from the germline V gene (reference sequence). Trimming left V 0 bases short and J 0 bases short, with 6 bases between. The CDR3 loop is CASSLGQNQETQYF. CDR3 DNA: TGTGCCAGCAGCTTGGGCCAGAACCAAGAGACCCAGTACTTC.

This rearrangement joins TRBV19 to TRBJ1-2; D might be TRBD1 (6 bases). Germline lookup yields CDR1 LNHDA and CDR2 SQIVND (reference sequence). The V end was cut by 3 bases, the J end by 3 bases, with 23 bases between. The CDR3 spans 18 residues. For the CDR3, the DNA is TGTGCCAGTAGTATCACGCCCGATGTCTGGACAGCCTACTATGGCTACACCTTC. Protein: CASSITPDVWTAYYGYTF.

The CDR3 sequence is CASSSSRRGTNNSPLHF. As DNA, the CDR3 is TGTGCCAGCAGTTCTTCCCGGAGAGGGACAAATAATTCACCCCTCCACTTT. The chain uses TRBV11-2 and TRBJ1-6, with D maybe TRBD1 (6 bases). V was pared by 6 bases and J by 5 bases, with 20 bases between. In germline, CDR1 is SGHAT, CDR2 FQNNGV. The CDR3 consists of 17 residues.

This clone appeared once. CDR3 sequence (DNA): TGTGCCAGCAGTTACGACCGAACCGGGACTAGCGGTAGCACAGATACGCAGTATTTT. It translates to CASSYDRTGTSGSTDTQYF. The gene calls are TRBV6-2 or TRBV6-3 and TRBJ2-3; the match to TRBD2 covers 11 bases. Germline assignment: CDR1 MNHEY and CDR2 SVGEGT. Trimming at V came to 2 bases and at J to 0 bases, leaving 10 bases not matched to a gene. This CDR3 is built from 19 residues.

The chain links TRBV10-3 to TRBJ1-1; TRBD1 is a possible D gene (5 bases). CDR1 is ENHRY, CDR2 SYGVKD, per germline. The V end was cut by 6 bases, the J end by 3 bases, with 14 bases between. This CDR3 contains 14 residues. The CDR3 region is CAISVREGDTEAFF. The DNA of the CDR3 is TGTGCCATCAGCGTCAGGGAAGGGGACACTGAAGCTTTCTTT.

The J gene is TRBJ1-3, the V gene TRBV19; no clear D gene. This CDR3 comprises 14 residues. Germline CDR1 and CDR2: LNHDA and SQIVND (reference sequence). Between the trimmed V and J ends, which lost 8 bases and 1 base, there was a span of 12 bases. CDR3 in amino acids: CASVSVQSGNTIYF. In DNA form, the CDR3 reads TGTGCCAGTGTGTCCGTACAATCTGGAAACACCATATATTTT.

This chain connects TRBV4-3 to TRBJ2-7; 9 bases align to TRBD1. The CDR3 runs 14 residues. The V segment lost 3 bases and the J segment 6 bases; nucleotides outside the gene matches: 6. The V gene's germline CDR1 is LGHNA and CDR2 YSLEER. Here the CDR3 DNA reads TGCGCCAGCAGCCACGGGGACAGGGTGGGCGAGCAGTACTTC. Amino acids: CASSHGDRVGEQYF.

V gene TRBV9 combines with J gene TRBJ2-1; D is undetermined. V was clipped by 1 base and J by 2 bases, with 22 bases between them. The CDR3 spans 19 residues. CDR1 and CDR2 (germline): SGDLS, YYNGEE. The DNA for the CDR3 is TGTGCCAGCAGCGTAACGTCTACGCCCAACCGTGGAGCCTACAATGAGCAGTTCTTC. This sequence encodes CASSVTSTPNRGAYNEQFF.

The gene calls are TRBV6-6 and TRBJ2-1; 8 nucleotides align to TRBD2. Trimming removed 2 bases from V and 5 bases from J; junction bases left unmatched: 8. Germline lookup yields CDR1 MNHNY and CDR2 SVGAGI (reference sequence). This CDR3 is built from 16 residues. The CDR3, as DNA: TGTGCCAGCAGTTACACAAGCGGGGGCCCAAACAATGAGCAGTTCTTC. Translated: CASSYTSGGPNNEQFF.

V gene TRBV12-3 or TRBV12-4 combines with J gene TRBJ2-7; D not certain. Trimming took off 1 base at V and 6 bases at J, with 7 bases between the two ends. The CDR3 loop spans 12 amino acids. As DNA, the CDR3 is TGTGCCAGCAGTTTAGGTCCCCGCGAGCAGTACTTC. Translated, it gives CASSLGPREQYF.

CDR3 DNA sequence: TGCGCCAGCAGCTTGTATCCGAGGGGGAGCTCTGGAAACACCATATATTTT. It yields the protein CASSLYPRGSSGNTIYF. J is TRBJ1-3 and V is TRBV5-1; maybe TRBD1 (6 bases). CDR1 SGHRS and CDR2 YFSETQ come from the germline V gene. V lost 1 base and J lost 0, with 14 bases in between. The CDR3 is made up of 17 amino acids.

The table lists this clone with a count of one. The chain carries TRBV7-2 and TRBJ2-5; D is unclear. The germline gives CDR1 SGHTA, CDR2 FQGNSA. This CDR3 contains 11 residues. V shed 5 bases and J shed 9 bases, with 10 bases lying between them. In DNA form, the CDR3 reads TGTGCCAGCAGCATTAGTGAGGCCCAGTACTTC. Its protein is CASSISEAQYF.

V usage is TRBV19 and J usage is TRBJ1-1; the D is unclear. The CDR3 runs to 11 residues. CDR1 LNHDA and CDR2 SQIVND come from the germline V gene (reference sequence). V lost 2 bases to trimming and J lost 11 bases, with 9 bases between them. CDR3 nucleotides: TGTGCCAGTAGTATACCCTTGGGCGCTTTCTTT. Protein sequence: CASSIPLGAFF.

V usage is TRBV28 and J usage is TRBJ2-6, with D perhaps matching TRBD2 (6 bases). V lost 5 bases, J lost 5 bases, and 22 bases lay in between. The CDR3 loop spans 18 amino acids. The germline gives CDR1 MDHEN, CDR2 SYDVKM. The CDR3 nucleotides are TGTGCCAGCAGTCCTCCGTATGGGACTCTCGCCCGGGCCAACGTCCTGACTTTC. Its protein product is CASSPPYGTLARANVLTF.

This chain links TRBV20-1 with TRBJ2-7; 7 bases are a match to TRBD2. V was clipped by 3 bases and J by 0 bases; unmatched bases: 8. Germline CDR1 and CDR2: DFQATT and SNEGSKA (reference sequence). CDR3 length equals 15 residues. The CDR3 loop reads CSASAGRARSYEQYF. The CDR3 DNA reads as TGCAGTGCTAGTGCAGGGAGGGCCCGCTCCTACGAGCAGTACTTC.

The rearrangement uses TRBV9 and TRBJ1-2; D gene unclear. V shed 0 bases and J shed 2 bases, with 8 bases lying between them. Germline-derived CDR1 and CDR2 are SGDLS and YYNGEE. This CDR3 has 14 residues. Written as DNA, the CDR3 is TGTGCCAGCAGCGTAGGAACACCAAACTATGGCTACACCTTC. Translation: CASSVGTPNYGYTF. Filled out from reference TRBV9 and TRBJ1-2, the complete variable domain reads DSGVTQTPKHLITATGQRVTLRCSPRSGDLSVYWYQQSLDQGLQFLIQYYNGEERAKGNILERFSAQQFPDLHSELNLSSLELGDSALYFCASSVGTPNYGYTFGSGTRLTVV.

V usage is TRBV20-1 and J usage is TRBJ1-2, with 7 bases fitting TRBD1. Germline V gene sequence: CDR1 DFQATT, CDR2 SNEGSKA (reference sequence). The J segment lost 7 bases and the V segment lost 3 bases, leaving 11 bases of the junction unmatched. There are 14 residues in the CDR3. CDR3 sequence (DNA): TGCAGTGCTAGTAGAGAGGGGGCGAGTGGTGGCTACACCTTC. Protein sequence: CSASREGASGGYTF.